This TCR beta chain was sequenced in a study of T-cell reconstitution after alpha-beta-depleted transplantation in children. Whole-study findings and limits: From surviving recipient T cells and thymic progenitors came the high day-60 TCRbeta diversity observed in some patients.

Unique molecular identifiers were used in preparing the TCRbeta library. Each CDR3 protein is one row after TCRdb ran MiXCR on the PCR reads. The repertoire includes 900,000 or so distinct CDR3 sequences, around 17% of them detected once, and around 4.5% sits in the top ten. The trim removed 6 bases at V and 3 bases at J, leaving 12 bases unmatched. The CDR3 loop spans 16 amino acids. A few counts support this clonotype. Its antigen is undetermined. This clonotype was obtained from a male patient aged 10 to 17 who had a stem cell transplant for acute lymphoblastic leukemia, so the T cells may come from the graft donor. The J gene is TRBJ2-3, the V gene TRBV12-3 or TRBV12-4, with 7 positions matching TRBD2. The source material was PBMCs, mostly from graft donor cells, sampled 360 days after TCRalphabeta/CD19-depleted stem cell transplant. CDR3 residues: CASRPVGRLGTDTQYF. The CDR3 DNA sequence: TGTGCCAGCAGGCCCGTCGGGAGGTTGGGGACAGATACGCAGTATTTT.